Each of the 4 T cell receptor beta chains below was sequenced from the same sample in a study of lymphopenia after photon versus proton radiotherapy. Assay used: immunoSEQ multiplex PCR; TCRdb lists only in-frame clones, some missing. This table holds over 20,000 clones, more than 85% found once. The sample in question was peripheral blood, obtained from a patient treated with proton-based radiotherapy. These receptors all come from an elderly man with esophageal cancer.

The chain carries TRBV29-1 and TRBJ2-5, with D uncertain. V gave up 2 bases and J gave up 1 base, with 8 bases separating them. The CDR3 length is 13 residues. The V gene's germline CDR1 is SQVTM and CDR2 ANQGSEA. The CDR3 bases are TGCAGCGTTGAACGGAACTTCCAAGAGACCCAGTACTTC. This encodes CSVERNFQETQYF.

This rearrangement joins TRBV7-9 to TRBJ2-6, with D perhaps assigned TRBD1 or TRBD2 (5 bases each). This CDR3 region has 16 residues. With 3 bases removed from V and 2 bases from J, the gap between germline ends came to 11 bases. Germline V gives CDR1 SEHNR, CDR2 FQNEAQ (reference sequence). The CDR3 reads CASSLSRGTGANVLTF. The CDR3, as DNA: TGTGCCAGCAGCTTGTCTCGGGGCACTGGGGCCAACGTCCTGACTTTC. The variable domain in full, with the rest retrieved from reference TRBV7-9 and TRBJ2-6, is DTGVSQNPRHKITKRGQNVTFRCDPISEHNRLYWYRQTLGQGPEFLTYFQNEAQLEKSRLLSDRFSAERPKGSFSTLEIQRTEQGDSAMYLCASSLSRGTGANVLTFGAGSRLTVL.

This chain connects TRBV7-2 to TRBJ2-2; 8 bases line up with TRBD1. Trimming removed 2 bases from V and 5 bases from J; junction bases left unmatched: 7. CDR1 and CDR2 (germline): SGHTA, FQGNSA. This CDR3 region has 16 residues. CDR3 DNA: TGTGCCAGCAGCTTAATGGGACAGGCTCTTACCGGGGAGCTGTTTTTT. It encodes CASSLMGQALTGELFF. Filled out from reference TRBV7-2 and TRBJ2-2, the complete variable domain reads GAGVSQSPSNKVTEKGKDVELRCDPISGHTALYWYRQSLGQGLEFLIYFQGNSAPDKSGLPSDRFSAERTGGSVSTLTIQRTQQEDSAVYLCASSLMGQALTGELFFGEGSRLTVL.

This chain links TRBV5-1 with TRBJ1-4; no reliable D call. V was trimmed by 4 bases and J by 2 bases, leaving 12 bases between them. The CDR3 runs 15 residues. The germline V gene encodes CDR1 SGHRS and CDR2 YFSETQ. The chain's CDR3 is CASSREPGTNEKLFF. The CDR3 DNA reads TGCGCCAGCAGCCGCGAACCTGGGACTAATGAAAAACTGTTTTTT.